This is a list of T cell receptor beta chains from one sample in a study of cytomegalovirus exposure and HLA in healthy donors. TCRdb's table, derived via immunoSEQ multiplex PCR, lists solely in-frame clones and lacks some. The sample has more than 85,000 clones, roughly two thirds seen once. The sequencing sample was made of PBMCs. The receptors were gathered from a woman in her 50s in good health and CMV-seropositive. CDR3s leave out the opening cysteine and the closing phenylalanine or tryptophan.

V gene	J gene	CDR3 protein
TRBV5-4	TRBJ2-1	ASSLGLANNEQF
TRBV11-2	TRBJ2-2	ASSLVTGELF
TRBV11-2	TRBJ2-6	ASSLYTGAGANVLT
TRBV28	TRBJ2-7	ASSRQGYYEQY
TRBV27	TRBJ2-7	ASSFSGDAYEQY
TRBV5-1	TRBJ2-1	ASSLATSGNEQF
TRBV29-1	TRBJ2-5	SVGVGGDGETQY
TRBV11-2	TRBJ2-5	ASSSSGTGGETQY
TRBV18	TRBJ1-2	ASSPGDINGYT
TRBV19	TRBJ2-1	ASGQGYEQF
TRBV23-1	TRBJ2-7	ASSQDPGGLLYEQY
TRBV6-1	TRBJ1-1	ASSDPREGITEAF
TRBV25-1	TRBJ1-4	ASSGGHLANEKLF
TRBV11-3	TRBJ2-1	ASSLGSAEGYNEQF
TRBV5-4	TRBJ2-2	ASSPDRAGAGELF
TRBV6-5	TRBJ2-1	ASREGPHNEQF
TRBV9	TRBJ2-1	ASSRGGTSGTSYNEQF
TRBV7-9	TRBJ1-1	SSSLVTEAF
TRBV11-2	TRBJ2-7	ASSLGTGGGEQY
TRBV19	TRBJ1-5	ASSMFPRDNQPQH
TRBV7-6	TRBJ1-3	ASSRQGFNDTIY
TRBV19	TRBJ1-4	ASRIGQGENEKLF
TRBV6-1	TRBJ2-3	ASSELQGTDTQY
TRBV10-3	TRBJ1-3	AAYRGRSGNTIY
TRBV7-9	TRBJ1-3	SSSPEENTIY
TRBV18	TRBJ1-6	ASSPGYSPLH
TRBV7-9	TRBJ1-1	ASSTPPGGMNTEAF
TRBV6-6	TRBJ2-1	ASNLAPAYNEQF
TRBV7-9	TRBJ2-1	SSSVSGGGGNEQF
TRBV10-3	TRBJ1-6	AISPEGNSPLH
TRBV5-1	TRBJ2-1	ASSSEGADYNEQF
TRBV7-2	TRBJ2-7	ASSLADSGRTTPYEQY
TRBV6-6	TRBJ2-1	ASSDGTTYNEQF
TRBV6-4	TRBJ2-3	ASSLLAGGNTDTQY
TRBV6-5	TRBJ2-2	ASGPSGITGELF
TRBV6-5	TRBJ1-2	ASSLRTGDYGCT
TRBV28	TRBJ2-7	ASSLVRVVEVREQY
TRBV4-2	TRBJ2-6	ASSQISGSTGANVLT
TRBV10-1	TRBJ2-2	ASSESKGIGRVNTGELF
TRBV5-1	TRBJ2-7	ASSLGSGSSGEQY
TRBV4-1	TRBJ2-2	ASSQYSGRVVGELF
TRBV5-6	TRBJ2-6	ASSRDMLSGANVLT
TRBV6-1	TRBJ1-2	ASSITGTVLNGYT
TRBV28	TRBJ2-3	ASSRSRGGPQGDTQY
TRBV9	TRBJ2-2	ASSVLAGGDTGELF
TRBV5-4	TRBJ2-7	ASSLLAGGPYEQY
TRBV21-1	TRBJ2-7	ASTLDRLLLEQY
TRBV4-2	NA	ASSQGLAGGEFFYEQY
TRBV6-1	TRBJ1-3	ASKLTGTGNTIY
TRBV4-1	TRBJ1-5	ASSQSGSNQPQH
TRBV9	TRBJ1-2	ASSARDTGGYT
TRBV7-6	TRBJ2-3	ASTNRAGDTQY
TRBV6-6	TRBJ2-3	ASSYGQGVRTDTQY
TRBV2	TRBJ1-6	ASSGDRGRGAYNSPLH
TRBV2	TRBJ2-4	ASTDRFLAKNIQY